Sequencing of this TCR beta chain was carried out in a study of cytomegalovirus exposure and HLA in healthy donors (dated by TCRdb to 2017 to 2019). Background for the entire study: According to an earlier analysis of several hundred of the donors, roughly 180 million T cells yielded some 120 million unique TCR beta sequences and 276 Gb of sequence data. Donor age, sex, ethnicity and CMV serostatus were compiled together with the repertoire data. Roughly 300 gigabases of sequencing data and 75 million to 85 million unique TCR sequences made up an early release that covered approximately 650 HLA-typed donors. HLA typing included class I and class II loci at four-digit resolution. The T cell repertoires of 666 subjects were profiled by immunosequencing and related to cytomegalovirus serostatus. In a later genetic analysis, genome-wide SNP genotypes for 398 of the 666 donors were used, and that subset was treated as a discovery cohort. The number of donors typed differed by locus, with roughly 629-640 for A, B, C, DRB1 and DQB1, 522 for DQA1, approximately 570 for DPA1, and some 440 for DPB1. The study aimed to test whether signatures of past pathogen exposure could be identified by cataloging public T cell receptors. Of the roughly 390 genotyped donors, more than 75% were placed in the genetic ancestry cluster associated with self-reported Caucasian donors. Along with the approximately 650-subject first cohort, a separate validation cohort of over a hundred different subjects was used. To predict cytomegalovirus infection status, the study combined high-throughput TCR immunosequencing, statistical association of individual TCRs with disease status, and machine learning. The later analysis used no new phenotypic data to find candidate immune exposures, relying instead on TCR beta sequences and their occurrence across donors. To decide whether each TCR beta V gene segment behaved as functional or pseudogenic, an earlier analysis of several hundred of the donors relied on high-throughput TCR beta sequencing. A later analysis re-examined previously published TCR beta repertoires from more than 650 donors and added high-resolution HLA genotyping to investigate patterns of TCR occurrence. Every discovery cohort repertoire had been produced on one sequencing platform. Roughly five DR-DQ haplotypes were treated as single units for association and clustering because of strong linkage in the cohort. Among about 400 genotyped donors of the cohort, an average of about 220,000 unique TCR beta nucleotide sequences was sequenced per donor, of which roughly 17% were non-productive.

In total, over 600 healthy bone marrow donors made up the cohort. All cohort members were sampled while nominally healthy, although unrecorded immune exposures were likely present. The donor was CMV seronegative and was included in the group of over 300 seronegative cohort members. Every donor gave a peripheral blood sample, and the peripheral blood mononuclear cells from that sample were used for TCR beta sequencing. Genomic DNA was extracted from the blood cell samples with the Qiagen DNeasy Blood Extraction Kit. General study outcomes and caveats: The authors suggested that the approach could potentially be generalized to other disease states and immunological phenotypes. In both the original and validation cohorts, the classifier was reported to diagnose cytomegalovirus status with high specificity and sensitivity. In a later analysis, several top co-occurrence clusters were reported to appear linked to parvovirus B19, influenza, CMV and Epstein-Barr virus. Compared with equally common non-associated chains, HLA-associated TCR beta chains in a later analysis were more clonally expanded and had lower generation probabilities. A group of highly shared sequence variants was considered likely to be a technical artifact of the sequencing pipeline. In vitro tests confirmed that a few of the cytomegalovirus-associated TCR beta chains recognize cytomegalovirus antigens. The study listed 150 to 200 TCR beta chains as associated with cytomegalovirus. In a later analysis, the rate of TCR association differed among HLA loci, with DRB1 alleles having the most associated TCRs and HLA-C alleles having the fewest. The only immune exposure information available for the cohort was CMV serostatus. A further reported finding was that TCR beta sequences accurately predicted the HLA-A and HLA-B alleles for most subjects in the first cohort. Linkage disequilibrium might explain the correlated functional status among segregating V segments, but an unknown experimental factor could not be excluded. According to a later analysis, most CMV-associated TCR beta chains appeared to be HLA-restricted, and the HLA associations seemed to be driven largely by CMV exposure. The cohort was sequenced for TCR beta chains only, and without alpha or paired-chain data the features that could be detected were limited. Most TCR sequences were observed very rarely across donors, whereas some public TCRs were present in many individuals. A later genetic analysis reported fewer N-insertions in productive TCRs among donors in an Asian-associated ancestry cluster than the roughly 720-donor mean. In an earlier analysis of about 600 of the donors, most TCR beta V segments appeared in productive rearrangements about 90% or about 30% of the time, broadly matching IMGT annotations. At a false discovery rate of 0.05, a later analysis linked under 20,000 TCR beta sequences to specific HLA alleles. Because counts were too low, about 15 rarely observed V segments, including chromosome 9 orphons, were left out of the earlier analysis of 587 of the donors. Presence/absence analyses assumed roughly uniform sequencing depth across donors, an assumption that may not hold. Assigning TCR associations to individual alleles was difficult when HLA alleles, especially DR and DQ, strongly co-occurred. The 87-base-pair reads could not distinguish some IMGT-functional V segments, including TRBV6-2 and TRBV6-3, so those segments were excluded. V-gene and J-gene trimming of TCR beta chains was associated with a missense DCLRE1C variant in a later genetic analysis, and the association was replicated in an independent cohort. HLA typing was unavailable for some donors at each locus, so association tests used only the typed subset.

As regards this clone: It lacks a known antigen. It has no much larger one-base neighbor in the sample; base qualities were not kept.

The library came from the immunoSEQ multiplex PCR assay. The multiplex PCR relied on a mix of 60 forward primers for TCR Vbeta segments and 13 reverse primers for TCR Jbeta segments. The CDR3 region of rearranged TCR beta genes was amplified from genomic DNA with a multiplex PCR assay. The Illumina HiSeq System was used to sequence the amplified TCR beta libraries as 87-base-pair reads. Concerning the study's data processing: Across the 600 to 700 repertoires, a later analysis counted 78 million or so unique TCR beta chains, some 11 million of which were shared by at least two donors. Raw reads were error-corrected and collapsed into unique sequences by a nearest-neighbor algorithm in which closely related sequences were merged to remove PCR and sequencing errors. To assign V, D and J gene segments, CDR3 sequences were aligned to IMGT reference sequences. For a sequence to be retained, at least a six-nucleotide match to both a V gene segment and a J gene segment was required. A rearrangement counted as productive if the CDR3 had no stop codons and remained in frame with V and J, and every other rearrangement counted as non-productive. CDR3 was defined by IMGT convention, running from the second conserved V-encoded cysteine to the conserved J-encoded phenylalanine. In an earlier analysis of 500 to 650 of the donors, sequences lacking an unambiguous match to a single V gene segment were excluded. An earlier analysis of 587 of the donors classified V segments as functional when productive rearrangements were above 56.7% and as segregating when the standard deviation between donors was above 5%. A statistical classification framework was built for diagnosing cytomegalovirus status from the catalog of TCR beta chain sequences. V and J gene assignment, in a later analysis, came from comparing TCR nucleotide sequences with IMGT/GENE-DB human TR gene sequences. A later analysis assigned CDR3 sequences and most-parsimonious VDJ recombination scenarios with the TCRdist pipeline. In a later analysis, each TCR beta chain was defined by its CDR3 amino acid sequence together with its V-gene family, and reads without a unique V-gene family were excluded. In a later analysis, a few hundred highly shared, low-generation-probability nucleotide sequences were removed to address suspected cross-contamination and a sequencing artifact. In a later analysis, a clonal expansion index was calculated for each public chain from normalized within-repertoire ranks of inferred template counts. In a later analysis, generation probabilities were computed using a VDJ recombination model fitted to out-of-frame rearrangements, and the results were checked against IGoR. In a later analysis, hypergeometric tests were used to score TCR-TCR, TCR-HLA and TCR-CMV co-occurrence, with a repertoire-size bias correction applied to TCR pairs. False discovery rates were estimated in a later analysis by permuting HLA or CMV assignments 20 times. In a later analysis, co-occurring TCRs were grouped using DBSCAN, and TCRdist sequence similarity was added for clustering within HLA-allele-positive subsets. Co-occurrence clustering excluded repertoires with fewer than 30,000 or more than 120,000 public chains, plus five with anomalous nucleotide sharing. The table was pulled from immuneACCESS by TCRdb, which kept in-frame rearrangements only. Such tables lose some clones; where checked, under half of the loss comes from unresolved V genes, and the rest has no known cause. V and J calls and clone size follow that table, whereas D and trimming were derived from the DNA. This sample holds approximately 88,000 clones; 60% to 80% were observed only once. The ten largest clones represent roughly 3.6% of the sample.

CDR1 SGDLS and CDR2 YYNGEE are derived from the germline V gene. Counted from cysteine to phenylalanine, this CDR3 has 14 amino acids. The entry retains the CDR3 DNA only, 42 bases that are in frame from base 1. Trimming at the junction amounts to 0 bases on V and 4 bases on J, and the germline ends lie 5 bases apart. The sequence was collected from a man aged 30 to 45 in good health and CMV-seronegative. The V and J segments used are TRBV9 and TRBJ2-6, with the D gene not clear enough to name. The sequencing sample was made of PBMCs. The DNA sequence is TGTGCCAGCAGCGTAGGGGCCGGGGCCAACGTCCTGACTTTC. Its product reads: CASSVGAGANVLTF. Extended through the reference TRBV9 and TRBJ2-6 proteins, this CDR3 yields the full variable domain: DSGVTQTPKHLITATGQRVTLRCSPRSGDLSVYWYQQSLDQGLQFLIQYYNGEERAKGNILERFSAQQFPDLHSELNLSSLELGDSALYFCASSVGAGANVLTFGAGSRLTVL.